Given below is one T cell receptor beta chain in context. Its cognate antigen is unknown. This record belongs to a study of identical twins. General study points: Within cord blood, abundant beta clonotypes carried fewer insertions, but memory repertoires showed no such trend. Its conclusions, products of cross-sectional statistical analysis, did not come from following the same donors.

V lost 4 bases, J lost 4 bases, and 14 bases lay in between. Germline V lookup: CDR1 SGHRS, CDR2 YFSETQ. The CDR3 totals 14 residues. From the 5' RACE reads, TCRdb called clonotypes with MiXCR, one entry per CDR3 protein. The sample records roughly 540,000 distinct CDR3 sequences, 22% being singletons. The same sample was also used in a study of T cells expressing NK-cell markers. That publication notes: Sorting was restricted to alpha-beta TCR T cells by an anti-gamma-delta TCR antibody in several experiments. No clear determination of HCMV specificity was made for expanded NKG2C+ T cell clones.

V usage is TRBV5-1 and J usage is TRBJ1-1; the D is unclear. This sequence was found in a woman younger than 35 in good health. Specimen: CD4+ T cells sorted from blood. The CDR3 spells CASSLYVGSTEAFF. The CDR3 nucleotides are TGCGCCAGCAGCCTGTACGTGGGGAGCACTGAAGCTTTCTTT.